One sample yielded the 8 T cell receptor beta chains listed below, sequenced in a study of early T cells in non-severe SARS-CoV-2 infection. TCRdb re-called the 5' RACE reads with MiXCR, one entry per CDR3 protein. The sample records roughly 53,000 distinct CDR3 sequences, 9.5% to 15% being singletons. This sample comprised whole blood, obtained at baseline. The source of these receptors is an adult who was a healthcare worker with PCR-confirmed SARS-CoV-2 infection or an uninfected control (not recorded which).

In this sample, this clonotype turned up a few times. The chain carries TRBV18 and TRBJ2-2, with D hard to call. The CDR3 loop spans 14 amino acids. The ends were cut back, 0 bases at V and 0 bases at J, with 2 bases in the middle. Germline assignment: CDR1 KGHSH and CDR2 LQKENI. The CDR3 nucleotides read TGTGCCAGCTCACCACCTTCGAACACCGGGGAGCTGTTTTTT. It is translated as CASSPPSNTGELFF.

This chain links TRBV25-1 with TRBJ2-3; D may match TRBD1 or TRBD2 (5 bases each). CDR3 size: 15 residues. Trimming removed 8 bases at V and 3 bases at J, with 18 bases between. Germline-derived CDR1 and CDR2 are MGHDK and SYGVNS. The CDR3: CASARDGRRTDTQYF. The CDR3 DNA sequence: TGTGCCAGCGCTCGGGACGGCCGACGGACAGATACGCAGTATTTT.

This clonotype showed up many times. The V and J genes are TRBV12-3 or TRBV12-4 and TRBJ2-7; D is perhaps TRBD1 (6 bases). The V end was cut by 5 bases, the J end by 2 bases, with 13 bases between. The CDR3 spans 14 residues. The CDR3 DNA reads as TGTGCCAGCAGTGGTCAGGGGACAACCTACGAGCAGTACTTC. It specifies CASSGQGTTYEQYF.

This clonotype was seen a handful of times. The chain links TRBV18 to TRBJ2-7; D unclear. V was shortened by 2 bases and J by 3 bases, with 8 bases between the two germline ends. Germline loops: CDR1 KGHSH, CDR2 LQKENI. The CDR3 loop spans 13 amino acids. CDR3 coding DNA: TGTGCCAGCTCACCAGACCGCCTCTACGAGCAGTACTTC. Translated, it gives CASSPDRLYEQYF.

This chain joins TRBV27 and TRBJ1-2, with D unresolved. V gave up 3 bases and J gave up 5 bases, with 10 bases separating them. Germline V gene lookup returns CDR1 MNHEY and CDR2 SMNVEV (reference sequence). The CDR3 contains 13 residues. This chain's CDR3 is CASSFLGSYGYTF. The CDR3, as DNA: TGTGCCAGCAGTTTTCTGGGATCTTATGGCTACACCTTC.

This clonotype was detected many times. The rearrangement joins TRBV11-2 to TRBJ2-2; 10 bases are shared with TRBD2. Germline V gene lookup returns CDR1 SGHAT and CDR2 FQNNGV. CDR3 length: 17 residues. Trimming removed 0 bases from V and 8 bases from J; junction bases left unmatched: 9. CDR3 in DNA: TGTGCCAGCAGCTTAGAAGGGCTAGCGGGAGTTCCAGGGGAGCTGTTTTTT. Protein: CASSLEGLAGVPGELFF.

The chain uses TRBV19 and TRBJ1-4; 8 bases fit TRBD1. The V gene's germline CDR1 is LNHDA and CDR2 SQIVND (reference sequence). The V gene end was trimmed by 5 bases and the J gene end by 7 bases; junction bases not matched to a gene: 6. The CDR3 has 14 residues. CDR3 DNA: TGTGCCAGTAGTCCTGACAGGGGAAGTGAAAAACTGTTTTTT. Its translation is CASSPDRGSEKLFF.

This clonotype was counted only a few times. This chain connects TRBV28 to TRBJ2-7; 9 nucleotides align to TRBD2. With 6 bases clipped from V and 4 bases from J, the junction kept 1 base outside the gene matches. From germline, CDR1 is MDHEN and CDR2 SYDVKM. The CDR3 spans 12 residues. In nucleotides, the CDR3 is TGTGCCAGCAGGAGCGGGAGGTACGAGCAGTACTTC. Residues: CASRSGRYEQYF.